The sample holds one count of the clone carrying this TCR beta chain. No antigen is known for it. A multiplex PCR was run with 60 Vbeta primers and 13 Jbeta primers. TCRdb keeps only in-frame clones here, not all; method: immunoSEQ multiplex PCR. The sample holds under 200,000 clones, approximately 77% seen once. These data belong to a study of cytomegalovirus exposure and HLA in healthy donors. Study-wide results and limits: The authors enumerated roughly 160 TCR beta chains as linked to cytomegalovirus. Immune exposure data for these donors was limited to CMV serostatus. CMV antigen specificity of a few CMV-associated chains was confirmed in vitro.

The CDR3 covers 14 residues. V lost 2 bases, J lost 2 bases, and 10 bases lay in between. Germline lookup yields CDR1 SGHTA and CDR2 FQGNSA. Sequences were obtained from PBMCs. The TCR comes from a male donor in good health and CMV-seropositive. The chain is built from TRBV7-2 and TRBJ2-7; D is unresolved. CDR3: CASSLLGQTYEQYF. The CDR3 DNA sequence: TGTGCCAGCAGCTTATTGGGCCAGACCTACGAGCAGTACTTC.